A single sample is the source of the 15 T cell receptor beta chains below, sequenced in a study of shared clonotypes between healthy human individuals. Here immunoSEQ multiplex PCR was the method, and the copy in TCRdb shows in-frame clones only, minus some. Here the sample spans 2 million to 2.5 million clones, roughly 94% being singletons. The source material was naive CD4+ T cells sorted from blood. Subset indicated: CD45RA+ positively selected. The receptor source for this set is a man aged 18 to 29 in good health.

This clone occurred once. The chain recombines TRBV6-1 with TRBJ1-5; D is unclear. Germline V gene data show CDR1 as MNHNS and CDR2 as SASEGT. Trimming took off 2 bases at V and 1 base at J, with 12 bases between the two ends. The CDR3 is made up of 16 amino acids. The CDR3 DNA is TGTGCCAGCAGTGAACTTGGCAGCTTCAGCAATCAGCCCCAGCATTTT. This encodes CASSELGSFSNQPQHF.

V gene TRBV11-3 combines with J gene TRBJ2-5, with D hard to call. The CDR3 is 14 residues long. Germline CDR1 SGHNT, CDR2 YENEEA. V lost 5 bases and J 5 bases, leaving 15 bases between the germline ends. Here the CDR3 reads CASSRDRWTETQYF. The CDR3 nucleotides are TGTGCCAGCAGCCGAGATCGGTGGACCGAGACCCAGTACTTC. The full variable domain, its missing parts supplied by reference TRBV11-3 and TRBJ2-5, is EAGVVQSPRYKIIEKKQPVAFWCNPISGHNTLYWYLQNLGQGPELLIRYENEEAVDDSQLPKDRFSAERLKGVDSTLKIQPAELGDSAVYLCASSRDRWTETQYFGPGTRLLVL.

The rearrangement joins TRBV30 to TRBJ1-5; tentative D call: TRBD1 (6 bases). The CDR3 loop spans 13 amino acids. The germline V gene encodes CDR1 GTSNPN and CDR2 SVGIG (reference sequence). Trimming cost V 0 bases and J 7 bases, with 10 bases left between them. DNA of the CDR3: TGTGCCTGGAGTGTAGAGGGGGTGCAGCCCCAGCATTTT. Its protein is CAWSVEGVQPQHF.

The chain has TRBV30 and TRBJ2-1, with 10 bases identical to TRBD2. This CDR3 region has 13 residues. V shed 8 bases, J shed 2 bases, and the junction held 3 bases outside the gene matches. The germline gives CDR1 GTSNPN, CDR2 SVGIG (reference sequence). CDR3 bases: TGTGCCCGTCTAGCGGGAGCCTACAATGAGCAGTTCTTC. It specifies CARLAGAYNEQFF.

The chain recombines TRBV11-2 with TRBJ1-6; D might be TRBD1 (6 bases). Germline assignment: CDR1 SGHAT and CDR2 FQNNGV. This CDR3 is 13 amino acids long. The ends were cut back, 3 bases at V and 10 bases at J, with 10 bases in the middle. CDR3 sequence: CASSFGGQSPLHF. Here the CDR3 DNA reads TGTGCCAGCAGCTTTGGGGGACAATCACCCCTCCACTTT.

The CDR3 DNA reads as TGCAGCGTTGAACCAGGGGGTATAGAGACCCAGTACTTC. Protein: CSVEPGGIETQYF. The chain is built from TRBV29-1 and TRBJ2-5; 7 bases line up with TRBD1. V trimming: 2 bases; J trimming: 4 bases; junction bases outside the gene matches: 4. This CDR3 is 13 amino acids long. Germline CDR1 is SQVTM and CDR2 is ANQGSEA. Full variable domain (remainder filled in from reference TRBV29-1 and TRBJ2-5): SAVISQKPSRDICQRGTSLTIQCQVDSQVTMMFWYRQQPGQSLTLIATANQGSEATYESGFVIDKFPISRPNLTFSTLTVSNMSPEDSSIYLCSVEPGGIETQYFGPGTRLLVL.

The rearrangement links TRBV6-1 to TRBJ2-4; D is unclear. V was shortened by 1 base and J by 0 bases, with 19 bases between the two germline ends. Germline CDR1 and CDR2: MNHNS and SASEGT. The CDR3 has 19 residues. The CDR3 loop reads CASSEETADRLLAKNIQYF. The DNA for the CDR3 is TGTGCCAGCAGTGAAGAGACGGCAGACCGTCTACTAGCCAAAAACATTCAGTACTTC.

The chain uses TRBV5-1 and TRBJ2-5; perhaps TRBD1 as D (6 bases). The CDR3 is 16 residues long. Trimming took 0 bases from V and 5 from J, leaving 17 bases between them. The V gene's germline CDR1 is SGHRS and CDR2 YFSETQ. The CDR3 bases are TGCGCCAGCAGCTTGGAGACCAGGGGACGTGGTGAGACCCAGTACTTC. Translated: CASSLETRGRGETQYF.

About this clone itself: Other DNA sequences from this sample encode an identical CDR3 as well. V is TRBV28 and J is TRBJ1-2; D not resolved. Trimming pared 2 bases from V and 3 bases from J, leaving 7 bases between. Germline V gene lookup returns CDR1 MDHEN and CDR2 SYDVKM. The CDR3 has 13 amino acids. The CDR3 nucleotides are TGTGCCAGCAGTTTACGGGATTACTATGGCTACACCTTC. Protein product: CASSLRDYYGYTF.

The rearrangement uses TRBV11-2 and TRBJ2-3, with 9 bases that match TRBD2. The CDR3 spans 16 residues. The trim removed 5 bases at V and 6 bases at J, leaving 12 bases unmatched. Germline lookup yields CDR1 SGHAT and CDR2 FQNNGV. In DNA, the CDR3 is TGTGCCAGCAGCGCCTTGGACAGCCTAGCGGGGGATACGCAGTATTTT. Translated, it gives CASSALDSLAGDTQYF.

The chain combines TRBV5-4 with TRBJ2-7, with D unresolved. CDR3 length: 12 amino acids. The germline V and J ends were trimmed by 3 bases and 4 bases, with 8 bases remaining between them. Germline CDR1 is SGHNT and CDR2 is YYREEE (reference sequence). CDR3 coding DNA: TGTGCCAGCAGCTCCGGATCTTACGAGCAGTACTTC. This encodes CASSSGSYEQYF.

The V gene is TRBV11-2, the J gene TRBJ1-6, with D maybe TRBD1 (5 bases). The germline gives CDR1 SGHAT, CDR2 FQNNGV. Trimming left V 4 bases short and J 9 bases short, with 22 bases between. The length of the CDR3 is 17 residues. CDR3 amino acids: CASSYETGFRGPSPLHF. The CDR3, as DNA: TGTGCCAGCAGCTACGAGACCGGGTTCCGGGGACCTTCACCCCTCCACTTT.

The rearrangement uses TRBV4-3 and TRBJ2-3; D might be TRBD1 (6 bases). Germline assignment: CDR1 LGHNA and CDR2 YSLEER. V lost 1 base to trimming and J lost 2 bases, with 10 bases between them. CDR3 length: 15 amino acids. The CDR3: CASSQVTGITDTQYF. CDR3 DNA sequence: TGCGCCAGCAGCCAAGTAACAGGGATCACAGATACGCAGTATTTT.

V is TRBV29-1 and J is TRBJ1-2; 8 nucleotides agree with TRBD1. CDR3 length: 16 residues. Per germline, CDR1 SQVTM and CDR2 ANQGSEA. The V and J ends lost 1 base and 3 bases, in that order; junction bases with no gene match: 10. In nucleotides, the CDR3 is TGCAGCGTTGAAGGGCTCGGGACAGGTCTGGACTATGGCTACACCTTC. It specifies CSVEGLGTGLDYGYTF.

V usage is TRBV5-4 and J usage is TRBJ2-5; tentatively, D is TRBD1 or TRBD2 (5 bases each). CDR1 is SGHNT, CDR2 YYREEE, per germline (reference sequence). There are 14 residues in the CDR3. Trimming cost V 4 bases and J 5 bases, with 15 bases left between them. CDR3 loop: CASSRDPGAETQYF. As DNA, the CDR3 is TGTGCCAGCAGCCGGGACCCTGGGGCGGAGACCCAGTACTTC.